What follows describes a single T cell receptor (beta chain). This sample stems from a study of technical replicates of blood from several donors. The method was immunoSEQ multiplex PCR; TCRdb's version includes in-frame clones alone and lacks a portion of them. This table has 10,000 to 13,000 clones, approximately 94% appearing once. This sequence was found in a human donor in good health. The sequenced material came from PBMCs.

The CDR3 region is CASSPPAASYEQYF. The CDR3 region has the DNA TGTGCCAGCTCACCACCGGCCGCCTCCTACGAGCAGTACTTC. The gene calls are TRBV18 and TRBJ2-7; unclear D gene. The V gene's germline CDR1 is KGHSH and CDR2 LQKENI. Trimming took off 0 bases at V and 0 bases at J, with 6 bases between the two ends. There are 14 residues in the CDR3.